These 18 T cell receptor beta chains share one sample of origin, sequenced in a study of shared clonotypes between healthy human individuals. TCRdb keeps only in-frame clones here, not all; method: immunoSEQ multiplex PCR. This sample has about 1.1 million clones, with roughly 74% found just once. The material sequenced was memory CD4+ T cells from PBMCs. Subset specified: CD45RA-negative fraction. The receptors were gathered from a young man in good health. Some clones in this sample may be carry-over from other donors' samples.

The chain employs TRBV2 and TRBJ2-5; the match to TRBD2 covers 12 bases. Looked up from germline, CDR1 is SNHLY and CDR2 is FYNNEI. The CDR3 runs to 16 residues. V lost 5 bases to trimming and J lost 5 bases; unmatched junction nucleotides: 9. In DNA form, the CDR3 reads TGTGCCAGCAGTACCCGACTAGCGGGAGTCTTGGAGACCCAGTACTTC. As protein: CASSTRLAGVLETQYF.

The J gene is TRBJ1-5, the V gene TRBV19; D remains ambiguous. The CDR3 is 16 amino acids. The germline V gene encodes CDR1 LNHDA and CDR2 SQIVND (reference sequence). Trimming shortened V by 1 base and J by 4 bases, and 14 bases separated the two germline ends. The DNA for the CDR3 is TGTGCCAGTAGTATAGGTATGTTGGGAGAAAATCAGCCCCAGCATTTT. Translation: CASSIGMLGENQPQHF.

This clone was detected only a few times. The CDR3 DNA reads TGTGCCAGCTCACCCCCTTCGACAGTCGGAAACACCATATATTTT. Its translation is CASSPPSTVGNTIYF. The chain recombines TRBV18 with TRBJ1-3; a possible D gene is TRBD1 (5 bases). Deletions cut 3 bases from V and 4 bases from J, with 13 bases between. The CDR3 contains 15 residues. Germline CDR1 reads KGHSH; CDR2 reads LQKENI.

The chain recombines TRBV11-2 with TRBJ1-6, with unresolved D. CDR1 SGHAT and CDR2 FQNNGV come from the germline V gene. V lost 4 bases and J 8 bases, leaving 12 bases between the germline ends. The CDR3 consists of 14 residues. Here the CDR3 reads CASSSRVGDSPLHF. Written as DNA, the CDR3 is TGTGCCAGCAGCTCCCGTGTCGGGGATTCACCCCTCCACTTT.

The rearrangement uses TRBV5-5 and TRBJ2-7; D might be TRBD2 (5 bases). Germline V gene lookup returns CDR1 SGHKS and CDR2 YYEKEE (reference sequence). This CDR3 region has 13 residues. Trimming cost V 4 bases and J 4 bases, with 12 bases left between them. In DNA form, the CDR3 reads TGTGCCAGCAGCGGCGCGGGTGTGTACGAGCAGTACTTC. Amino acid sequence: CASSGAGVYEQYF. The full variable domain, in which reference TRBV5-5 and TRBJ2-7 provide the parts outside the CDR3, is DAGVTQSPTHLIKTRGQQVTLRCSPISGHKSVSWYQQVLGQGPQFIFQYYEKEERGRGNFPDRFSARQFPNYSSELNVNALLLGDSALYLCASSGAGVYEQYFGPGTRLTVT.

The J gene is TRBJ1-1, the V gene TRBV28; possibly TRBD1 for D (5 bases). The CDR3 totals 13 residues. The V end was cut by 2 bases, the J end by 6 bases, with 10 bases between. CDR1 and CDR2 from the germline V gene are MDHEN and SYDVKM. The DNA for the CDR3 is TGTGCCAGCAGTTTAGGGGGTCCGGCTGAAGCTTTCTTT. As protein: CASSLGGPAEAFF.

This rearrangement joins TRBV7-2 to TRBJ2-3; tentatively, D is TRBD2 (6 bases). Germline CDR1 and CDR2: SGHTA and FQGNSA. V lost 2 bases to trimming and J lost 6 bases, with 12 bases between them. The CDR3 spans 14 residues. The CDR3 region has the DNA TGTGCCAGCAGCTTATCCGCGGGACTGGATACGCAGTATTTT. This codes for CASSLSAGLDTQYF.

The CDR3 nucleotides are TGTGCCACCAGCAGAGAACAAGGACAGGTGTGGGGCTACACCTTC. Translation gives CATSREQGQVWGYTF. The chain couples TRBV15 to TRBJ1-2; the match to TRBD1 covers 7 bases. CDR3 length: 15 amino acids. J was trimmed by 8 bases and V by 0 bases; bases with no gene match: 9. Germline CDR1 and CDR2: LNHNV and YYDKDF (reference sequence).

The V gene is TRBV2, the J gene TRBJ1-1; D unclear. This CDR3 has 12 residues. Germline CDR1 SNHLY, CDR2 FYNNEI. Trimming removed 8 bases from V and 10 bases from J, with 17 bases in between. CDR3 DNA sequence: TGTGCCAGCGTCCCGGGCCCCTCGCCAGCTTTCTTT. This sequence encodes CASVPGPSPAFF.

The rearrangement links TRBV27 to TRBJ2-7, with 10 positions matching TRBD1. The V gene's germline CDR1 is MNHEY and CDR2 SMNVEV (reference sequence). The CDR3 consists of 20 residues. Germline trimming cut 3 bases from V and 5 bases from J; bases unmatched to any gene: 22. DNA for the CDR3: TGTGCCAGCAGTTTTGGTGCGCCTGGGACAGGGGAGCATCTAGTCCACGAGCAGTACTTC. It yields the protein CASSFGAPGTGEHLVHEQYF.

This clone came up a few times. The chain is built from TRBV28 and TRBJ2-7; weak D call: TRBD2 (6 bases). V lost 4 bases to trimming and J lost 3 bases, with 10 bases between them. The CDR3 length is 13 residues. Germline loops: CDR1 MDHEN, CDR2 SYDVKM. The CDR3 reads CASSSGSGYEQYF. The CDR3 DNA reads TGTGCCAGCAGTTCCGGGAGTGGCTACGAGCAGTACTTC. The full variable domain, completed using reference TRBV28 and TRBJ2-7, is DVKVTQSSRYLVKRTGEKVFLECVQDMDHENMFWYRQDPGLGLRLIYFSYDVKMKEKGDIPEGYSVSREKKERFSLILESASTNQTSMYLCASSSGSGYEQYFGPGTRLTVT.

This chain uses TRBV7-6 with TRBJ2-1, with 9 bases that match TRBD2. Per the germline V gene, CDR1 is SGHVS and CDR2 is FNYEAQ. The V and J ends lost 4 bases and 11 bases, in that order; junction bases with no gene match: 9. This CDR3 is 14 amino acids long. The CDR3 nucleotides read TGTGCCAGCAGCTCAAGGGGACTAGCCGTAAAGCAGTTCTTC. It codes for CASSSRGLAVKQFF.

The chain is built from TRBV18 and TRBJ2-5, with 13 bases that match TRBD2. From germline, CDR1 is KGHSH and CDR2 LQKENI. The CDR3 covers 16 residues. The V and J ends lost 4 bases and 1 base, in that order; junction bases with no gene match: 3. CDR3 nucleotides: TGTGCCAGCTCACTCGGGACTAGCGGGGCCCAAGAGACCCAGTACTTC. This sequence encodes CASSLGTSGAQETQYF.

The chain uses TRBV5-6 and TRBJ1-5; 7 nucleotides match TRBD1. The CDR3 is 16 residues long. V trimming: 1 base; J trimming: 2 bases; junction bases outside the gene matches: 6. CDR1 and CDR2 from the germline V gene are SGHDT and YYEEEE. The DNA of the CDR3 is TGTGCCAGCAGCTTGTTGGGACAGAGAGGCAATCAGCCCCAGCATTTT. This codes for CASSLLGQRGNQPQHF.

The chain carries TRBV28 and TRBJ1-3; TRBD1 matches at 7 bases. CDR1 and CDR2 (germline): MDHEN, SYDVKM. The CDR3 extends over 14 amino acids. V trimming: 5 bases; J trimming: 4 bases; junction bases outside the gene matches: 5. CDR3 amino acids: CASSTGTAGNTIYF. CDR3 nucleotide sequence: TGTGCCAGCAGTACTGGGACAGCAGGAAACACCATATATTTT.

This sequence joins TRBV5-1 and TRBJ2-2; 9 nucleotides line up with TRBD2. The J segment lost 5 bases and the V segment lost 4 bases, leaving 9 bases of the junction unmatched. The CDR3 is 16 amino acids. The V gene's germline CDR1 is SGHRS and CDR2 YFSETQ. CDR3 nucleotide sequence: TGCGCCAGCAGCACCTCCGGGACTAGCTCTACCGGGGAGCTGTTTTTT. This gives the protein CASSTSGTSSTGELFF.

Only a few counts were recorded for this clone. The chain recombines TRBV5-1 with TRBJ2-5, with 10 bases aligning to TRBD2. V gave up 1 base and J gave up 2 bases; unmatched junction bases: 2. Germline lookup yields CDR1 SGHRS and CDR2 YFSETQ. The CDR3 covers 15 residues. CDR3 sequence reads: CASSLQAGGQETQYF. CDR3 in DNA: TGCGCCAGCAGCTTGCAAGCGGGAGGGCAAGAGACCCAGTACTTC.

With regard to this clone: One end of the junction fails to match germline, which may point to a read error. The V gene is TRBV10-3, the J gene TRBJ2-7, with 12 bases that match TRBD2. The germline V gene has CDR1 ENHRY and CDR2 SYGVKD. The length of the CDR3 is 15 residues. In DNA form, the CDR3 reads TGTGCCATCAGAAGGACTAGCGGGGATACCTACGGGCAGTACTTC. Translated: CAIRRTSGDTYGQYF.